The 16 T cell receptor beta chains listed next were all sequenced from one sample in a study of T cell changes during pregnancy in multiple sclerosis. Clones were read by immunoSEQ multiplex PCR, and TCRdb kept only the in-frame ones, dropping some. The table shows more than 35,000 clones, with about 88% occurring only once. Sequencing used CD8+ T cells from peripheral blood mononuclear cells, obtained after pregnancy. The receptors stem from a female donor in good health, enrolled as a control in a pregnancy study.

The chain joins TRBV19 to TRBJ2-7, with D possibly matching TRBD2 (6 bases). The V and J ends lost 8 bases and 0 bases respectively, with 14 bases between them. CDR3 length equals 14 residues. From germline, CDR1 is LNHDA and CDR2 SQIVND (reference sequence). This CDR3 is CASGDSASSYEQYF. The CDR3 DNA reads TGTGCCAGTGGGGACTCTGCGAGCTCCTACGAGCAGTACTTC.

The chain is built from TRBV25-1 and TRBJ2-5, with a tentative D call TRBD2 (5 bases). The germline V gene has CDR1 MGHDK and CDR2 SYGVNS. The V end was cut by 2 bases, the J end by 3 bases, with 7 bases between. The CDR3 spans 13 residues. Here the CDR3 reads CASSEGAEETQYF. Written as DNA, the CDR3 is TGTGCCAGCAGTGAAGGAGCGGAAGAGACCCAGTACTTC.

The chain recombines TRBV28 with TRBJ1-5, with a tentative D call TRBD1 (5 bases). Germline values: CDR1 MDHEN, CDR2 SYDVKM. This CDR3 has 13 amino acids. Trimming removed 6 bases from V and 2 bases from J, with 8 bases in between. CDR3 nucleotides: TGTGCCAGCAGCCCGACAGGCAATCAGCCCCAGCATTTT. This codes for CASSPTGNQPQHF.

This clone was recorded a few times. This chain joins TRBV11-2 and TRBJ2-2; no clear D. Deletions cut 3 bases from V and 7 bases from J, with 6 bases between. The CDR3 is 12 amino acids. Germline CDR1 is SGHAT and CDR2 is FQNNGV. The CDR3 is CASSFPGGELFF. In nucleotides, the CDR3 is TGTGCCAGCAGCTTCCCAGGCGGGGAGCTGTTTTTT.

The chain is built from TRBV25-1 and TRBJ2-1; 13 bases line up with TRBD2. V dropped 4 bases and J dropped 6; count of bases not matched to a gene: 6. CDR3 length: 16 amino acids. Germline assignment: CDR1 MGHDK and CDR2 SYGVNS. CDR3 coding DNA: TGTGCCAGCAGTGGCTGGGGACTAGCGGGGACCAATGAGCAGTTCTTC. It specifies CASSGWGLAGTNEQFF.

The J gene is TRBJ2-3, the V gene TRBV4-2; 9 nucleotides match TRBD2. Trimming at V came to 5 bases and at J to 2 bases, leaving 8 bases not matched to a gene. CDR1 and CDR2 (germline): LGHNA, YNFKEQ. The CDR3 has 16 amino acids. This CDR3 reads CASSLEAGGLTDTQYF. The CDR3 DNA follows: TGTGCCAGCAGCTTGGAAGCGGGGGGACTCACAGATACGCAGTATTTT.

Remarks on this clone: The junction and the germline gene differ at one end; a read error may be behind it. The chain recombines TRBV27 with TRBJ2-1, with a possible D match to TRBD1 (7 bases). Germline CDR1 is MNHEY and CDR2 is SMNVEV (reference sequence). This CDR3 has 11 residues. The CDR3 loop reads CASSSTGRMIF. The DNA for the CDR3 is TGTGCCAGCAGTTCGACAGGGAGGATGATCTTC.

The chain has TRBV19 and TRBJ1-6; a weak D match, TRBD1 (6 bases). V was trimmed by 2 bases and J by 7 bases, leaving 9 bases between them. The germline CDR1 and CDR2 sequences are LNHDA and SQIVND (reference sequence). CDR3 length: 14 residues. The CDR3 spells CASSIRQVNSPLHF. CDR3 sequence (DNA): TGTGCCAGTAGTATACGACAGGTCAATTCACCCCTCCACTTT.

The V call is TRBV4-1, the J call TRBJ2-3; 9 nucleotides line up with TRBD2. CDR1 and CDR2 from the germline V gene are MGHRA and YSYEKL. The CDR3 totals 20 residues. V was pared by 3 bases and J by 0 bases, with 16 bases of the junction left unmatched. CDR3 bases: TGCGCCAGCAGCCACCCTCCTGGGGCGGGGGGGCCTACTAGCACAGATACGCAGTATTTT. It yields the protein CASSHPPGAGGPTSTDTQYF.

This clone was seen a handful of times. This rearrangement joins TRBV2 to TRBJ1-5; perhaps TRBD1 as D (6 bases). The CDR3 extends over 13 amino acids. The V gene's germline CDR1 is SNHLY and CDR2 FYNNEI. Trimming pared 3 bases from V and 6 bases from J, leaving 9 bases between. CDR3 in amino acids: CASSEVGGQPQHF. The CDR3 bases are TGTGCCAGCAGTGAGGTAGGGGGTCAGCCCCAGCATTTT.

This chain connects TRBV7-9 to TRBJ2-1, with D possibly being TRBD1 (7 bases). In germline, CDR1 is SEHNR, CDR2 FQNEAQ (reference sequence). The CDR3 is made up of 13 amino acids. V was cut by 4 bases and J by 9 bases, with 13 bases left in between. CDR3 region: CASSSPQGGEQFF. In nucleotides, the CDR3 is TGTGCCAGCAGCTCCCCCCAGGGGGGTGAGCAGTTCTTC.

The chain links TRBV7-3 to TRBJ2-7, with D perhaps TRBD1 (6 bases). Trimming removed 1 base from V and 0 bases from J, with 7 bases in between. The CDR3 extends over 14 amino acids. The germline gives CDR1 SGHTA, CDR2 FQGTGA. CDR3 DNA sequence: TGTGCCAGCAGCTTAAAGGGGGACTCCTACGAGCAGTACTTC. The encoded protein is CASSLKGDSYEQYF.

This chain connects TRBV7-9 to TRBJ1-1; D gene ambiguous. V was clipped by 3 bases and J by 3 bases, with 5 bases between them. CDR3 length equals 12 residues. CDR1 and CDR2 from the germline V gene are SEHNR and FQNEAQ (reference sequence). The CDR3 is CASSFADTEAFF. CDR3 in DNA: TGTGCCAGCAGCTTTGCGGACACTGAAGCTTTCTTT.

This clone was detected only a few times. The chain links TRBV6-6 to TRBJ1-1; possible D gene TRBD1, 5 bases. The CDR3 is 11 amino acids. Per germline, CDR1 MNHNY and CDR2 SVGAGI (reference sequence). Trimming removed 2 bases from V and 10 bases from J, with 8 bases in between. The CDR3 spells CASSYGQGAFF. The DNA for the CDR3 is TGTGCCAGCAGTTACGGGCAGGGAGCTTTCTTT.

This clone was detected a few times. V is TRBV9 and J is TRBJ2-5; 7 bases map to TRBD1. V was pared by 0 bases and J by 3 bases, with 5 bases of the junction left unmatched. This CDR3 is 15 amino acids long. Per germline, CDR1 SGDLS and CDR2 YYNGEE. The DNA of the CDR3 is TGTGCCAGCAGCGTAGGGGGGACAGCTGAAGAGACCCAGTACTTC. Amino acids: CASSVGGTAEETQYF.

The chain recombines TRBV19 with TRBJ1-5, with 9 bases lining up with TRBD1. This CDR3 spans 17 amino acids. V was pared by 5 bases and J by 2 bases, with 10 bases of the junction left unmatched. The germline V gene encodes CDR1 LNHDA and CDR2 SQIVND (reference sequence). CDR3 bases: TGTGCCAGTAGTCCCGGGACAGGGTTGATGGGCAATCAGCCCCAGCATTTT. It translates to CASSPGTGLMGNQPQHF.